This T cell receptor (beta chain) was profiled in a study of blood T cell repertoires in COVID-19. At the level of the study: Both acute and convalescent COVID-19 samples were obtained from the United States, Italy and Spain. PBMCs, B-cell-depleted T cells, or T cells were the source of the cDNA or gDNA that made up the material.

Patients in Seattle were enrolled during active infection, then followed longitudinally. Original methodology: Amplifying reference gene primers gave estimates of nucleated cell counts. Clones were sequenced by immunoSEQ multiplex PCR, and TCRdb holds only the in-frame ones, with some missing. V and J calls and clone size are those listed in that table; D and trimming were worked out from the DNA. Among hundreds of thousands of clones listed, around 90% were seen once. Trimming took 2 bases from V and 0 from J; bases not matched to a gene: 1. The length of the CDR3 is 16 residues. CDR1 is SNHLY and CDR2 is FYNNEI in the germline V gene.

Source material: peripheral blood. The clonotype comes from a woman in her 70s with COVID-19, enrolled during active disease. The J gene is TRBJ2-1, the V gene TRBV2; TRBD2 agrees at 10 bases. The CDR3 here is CASSEPSGSSYNEQFF. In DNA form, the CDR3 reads TGTGCCAGCAGTGAACCTAGCGGGAGCTCCTACAATGAGCAGTTCTTC.